This is a list of T cell receptor beta chains from one sample in a study of cytomegalovirus exposure and HLA in healthy donors. TCRdb's copy holds only in-frame clones and misses some; the assay was immunoSEQ multiplex PCR. The data hold 150,000 to 200,000 clones, with more than 75% observed a single time. The sequenced sample consisted of PBMCs. The receptors derive from a woman between 18 and 29 years old in good health and CMV-seronegative. Both conserved end residues are part of each CDR3. D genes are given only for firm matches. The size field is filled for only some rows; it gives once, few, many or a size class.

D gene | J gene | CDR3 length | clone size | V gene | CDR3 DNA | CDR3 protein
. | TRBJ1-4 | 17 | few | TRBV7-9 | TGTGCCAGCAGCCCCGGGTTGGGGGCGGCTACGGAGGAAAAACTGTTTTTT | CASSPGLGAATEEKLFF
. | TRBJ1-3 | 15 | . | TRBV14 | TGTGCCAGCAGCCCGCCGGGAGGGGATGGAAACACCATATATTTT | CASSPPGGDGNTIYF
. | TRBJ1-5 | 19 | few | TRBV10-3 | TGTGCCATCACTCCCCCAGGGGCCAGGGGATATCGGGTCGATCAGCCCCAGCATTTT | CAITPPGARGYRVDQPQHF
TRBD2 | TRBJ2-5 | 16 | . | TRBV12-5 | TGTGCTAGTGGATCCGGGACTAGCGGGAGTCAAGAGACCCAGTACTTC | CASGSGTSGSQETQYF
. | TRBJ2-7 | 13 | . | TRBV5-1 | TGCGCCAGCAGCCGACCGCAGGGCTACGAGCAGTACTTC | CASSRPQGYEQYF
. | TRBJ1-1 | 15 | . | TRBV13 | TGTGCCAGCAGCATACCGGGACTGGGGAACACTGAAGCTTTCTTT | CASSIPGLGNTEAFF
TRBD2 | TRBJ2-1 | 17 | once | TRBV7-2 | TGTGCCAGCAGCCCTACCCCGGGACTAGCGGGCCACAATGAGCAGTTCTTC | CASSPTPGLAGHNEQFF
TRBD1 | TRBJ1-5 | 15 | . | TRBV15 | TGTGCCACCAGCGTTACAGGGGGCGGATATCAGCCCCAGCATTTT | CATSVTGGGYQPQHF
. | TRBJ1-4 | 16 | once | TRBV30 | TGTGCCTGGAGCTATGTTCCCGGGACATTAAATGAAAAACTGTTTTTT | CAWSYVPGTLNEKLFF
TRBD2 | TRBJ2-7 | 16 | . | TRBV5-1 | TGCGCCAGCAGCTCCTATCTAGCGGGGGGCGGCTACGAGCAGTACTTC | CASSSYLAGGGYEQYF
. | TRBJ1-1 | 14 | . | TRBV6-1 | TGTGCCAGCAGTGAAGTCCCCCGGAACACTGAAGCTTTCTTT | CASSEVPRNTEAFF
TRBD1 | TRBJ2-7 | 16 | . | TRBV7-2 | TGTGCCAGCAGTTCGGTCCGGGGACAGGTGATGTACGAGCAGTACTTC | CASSSVRGQVMYEQYF
TRBD1 | TRBJ2-1 | 16 | . | TRBV11-3 | TGTGCCAGCAGCTTAGCACCAGGGGGCTCCTACAATGAGCAGTTCTTC | CASSLAPGGSYNEQFF
. | TRBJ1-2 | 13 | once | TRBV19 | TGTGCCAGTACTCCTCGGACAGTCTATGGCTACACCTTC | CASTPRTVYGYTF
. | TRBJ1-4 | 12 | . | TRBV5-4 | TGTGCCAGCAGTCCCGGTGGGCAAAAACTGTTTTTT | CASSPGGQKLFF
. | TRBJ1-3 | 13 | . | TRBV29-1 | TGCAGCGCGCAACAGGGACCTGGAAACACCATATATTTT | CSAQQGPGNTIYF
TRBD2 | TRBJ2-1 | 16 | . | TRBV4-1 | TGCGCCAGCAGCGACAAACTAGCGAATCCCTACAATGAGCAGTTCTTC | CASSDKLANPYNEQFF
TRBD2 | TRBJ2-1 | 18 | . | TRBV4-1 | TGCGCCAGCAGCCGGCGACCCCAGACTAGCGGGGGGGGGAATGAGCAGTTCTTC | CASSRRPQTSGGGNEQFF
. | TRBJ2-2 | 15 | . | TRBV5-1 | TGCGCCAGCAGCTTTTATTCGTTAAACTTGAATGGGCTGTTTTTT | CASSFYSLNLNGLFF
. | TRBJ2-3 | 15 | . | TRBV2 | TGTGCCAGCAGAAAAGGGGGTACTCGCACAGATACGCAGTATTTT | CASRKGGTRTDTQYF
. | TRBJ2-5 | 17 | . | TRBV7-3 | TGTGCCAGCAGCTTAAATTCTCTTACAGAGATACAAGAGACCCAGTACTTC | CASSLNSLTEIQETQYF
. | TRBJ2-5 | 15 | . | TRBV19 | TGTGCCAGTAGTCCAAGCGGCCGGGAAGTAGAGACCCAGTACTTC | CASSPSGREVETQYF
TRBD1 | TRBJ1-5 | 16 | . | TRBV27 | TGTGCCAGCAGTTTAGGTCCAGGGGGTGTCAATCAGCCCCAGCATTTT | CASSLGPGGVNQPQHF
. | TRBJ1-1 | 12 | . | TRBV29-1 | TGCAGCGCCCGCCTGGGGGGACGGGAAGCTTTCTTT | CSARLGGREAFF
TRBD2 | TRBJ2-1 | 14 | once | TRBV6-5 | TGTGCCACCATGTCCGGGACTACCTACAATGAGCAGTTCTTC | CATMSGTTYNEQFF
. | TRBJ2-1 | 16 | . | TRBV4-2 | TGTGCCAGCAGCTCCCAGGGGGGCCCCGATATTGGTGAGCAGTTCTTC | CASSSQGGPDIGEQFF
. | TRBJ2-1 | 14 | . | TRBV21-1 | TGTGCCAGCAGCAAAGGGGGGCCAGACAATGAGCAGTTCTTC | CASSKGGPDNEQFF
TRBD1 | TRBJ1-2 | 15 | . | TRBV6-6 | TGTGCCAGCAGTTACACCTTGGGACAGGGTGGCGGCTACACCTTC | CASSYTLGQGGGYTF
. | TRBJ1-5 | 16 | . | TRBV11-2 | TGTGCCAGCAGCCCCCTGGGGGGGACGAGCAATCAGCCCCAGCATTTT | CASSPLGGTSNQPQHF